Below, one TCR beta chain is given with its context. The data were taken from a study of blood T cell repertoires in COVID-19. The overall study: The United States, Italy and Spain were the sources of the acute and convalescent COVID-19 samples. T cells, B-cell-depleted T cells, or PBMCs supplied cDNA or gDNA.

Sequencing used immunoSEQ multiplex PCR; TCRdb keeps in-frame clones, though not all of them. The sample carries a few hundred thousand clones, about nine tenths recorded once. The V gene lost 5 bases and the J gene lost 1 base, with 11 bases spanning the gap. CDR3 size: 14 residues. Germline loops: CDR1 MNHNY, CDR2 SVGAGI (reference sequence). Sequenced: peripheral blood. The chain couples TRBV6-6 to TRBJ1-1, with TRBD1 as a possible D gene (6 bases). This TCR was sampled from a man aged 50-60 years with acute or convalescent COVID-19. As DNA, the CDR3 is TGTGCCAGCAGTGCAACACAGGGGAACACTGAAGCTTTCTTT. It is translated as CASSATQGNTEAFF.